The rows below give T cell receptor beta chains drawn from one sample of a study of CD8+CD57+ T cells in acquired aplastic anemia. TCRdb used MiXCR to reprocess the reads, holding one entry per CDR3 protein. The sample lists approximately 150,000 distinct CDR3 sequences; 71% were seen once. Sample: sorted CD4+, CD8+, or CD8+CD57+ T cells (not recorded which) from PBMCs. Every receptor here comes from a human donor with aplastic anemia. Each CDR3 is given with its conserved first and last residue. The order of the fields is J gene, D gene, V gene, clone size, CDR3 protein, CDR3 DNA. D genes are given only for firm matches. Clone size is shown for a subset of rows, as once, few, many or a class of expanded clone.

TRBJ2-5 TRBD1 TRBV19 . CASRPLTGGKETQYF TGTGCCAGTAGGCCCCTGACAGGGGGAAAAGAGACCCAGTACTTC
TRBJ2-2 . TRBV10-3 . CATSGLGELFF TGTGCCACCTCAGGACTCGGGGAGCTGTTTTTT
TRBJ2-3 TRBD2 TRBV6-4 few CASSDGTSGADTQYF TGTGCCAGCAGTGACGGGACTAGCGGGGCAGATACGCAGTATTTT
TRBJ1-3 . TRBV2 . CASSESGIEGNTIYF TGTGCCAGCAGTGAATCAGGGATCGAAGGAAACACCATATATTTT
TRBJ2-5 TRBD1 TRBV2 . CASHTGGTETQYF TGTGCCAGCCACACAGGGGGCACAGAGACCCAGTACTTC
TRBJ1-2 . TRBV25-1 . CASSRLGFYGYTF TGTGCCAGCAGCCGACTGGGGTTCTATGGCTACACCTTC
TRBJ2-5 . TRBV24-1 . CATSDFNGETQYF TGTGCCACCAGTGATTTTAACGGAGAGACCCAGTACTTC
TRBJ2-7 . TRBV7-9 few CASSGAGSSYEQYF TGTGCCAGCAGCGGGGCAGGAAGCTCCTACGAGCAGTACTTC
TRBJ2-2 TRBD1 TRBV24-1 few CATGQGPNTGELFF TGTGCCACCGGACAGGGACCGAACACCGGGGAGCTGTTTTTT
TRBJ1-5 . TRBV20-1 . CSARGFAGGIDQPQHF TGCAGTGCTAGGGGCTTCGCGGGGGGGATAGATCAGCCCCAGCATTTT
TRBJ1-5 . TRBV9 . CASSVDPKVNQPQHF TGTGCCAGCAGCGTAGACCCCAAAGTCAATCAGCCCCAGCACTTT
TRBJ2-7 . TRBV15 . CATSREIGPSYEQYF TGTGCCACCAGCAGAGAAATAGGACCCTCTTACGAGCAGTACTTC
TRBJ1-3 . TRBV10-1 few CASKRTASGNTIYF TGCGCCAGCAAGAGGACTGCCTCTGGAAACACCATATATTTT
TRBJ1-5 . TRBV20-1 . CSARDKSTGGQPQHF TGCAGTGCTAGAGATAAGTCGACGGGAGGTCAGCCCCAGCATTTT
TRBJ2-7 . TRBV20-1 many CSVGPQAAYEQYF TGCAGTGTCGGCCCCCAGGCCGCCTACGAGCAGTACTTC
TRBJ2-1 . TRBV7-3 . CASHRDGLDNEQFF TGTGCCAGCCACCGGGATGGGCTCGACAATGAGCAGTTCTTC
TRBJ2-5 TRBD1 TRBV24-1 . CATSDPGTGGLETQYF TGTGCCACCAGTGACCCAGGGACAGGAGGTTTGGAGACCCAGTACTTC